This is a list of T cell receptor beta chains from one sample in a study of blood T cell repertoires in COVID-19. Some clones are missing from TCRdb's copy, which holds only in-frame ones; the method was immunoSEQ multiplex PCR. The table records about 260,000 clones, roughly 86% of them present only once. The specimen was peripheral blood. The receptors were gathered from a human donor in a cohort sampled during active COVID-19. The conserved cysteine and the conserved F or W are not part of the CDR3 here.

v_gene,j_gene,CDR3aa
TRBV23-1,TRBJ2-1,ASSQPPWGAGGPDEQF
TRBV6-5,TRBJ2-1,ASRPISESYNEQF
TRBV7-2,TRBJ1-6,ASSSWGQGNSPLH
TRBV4-1,TRBJ2-7,ASSQGTGKSYEQY
TRBV27,TRBJ2-7,ASSLIPGSSYEQY
TRBV6-5,TRBJ2-7,ASSRRMTEKQY
TRBV7-2,TRBJ2-7,ASSLGAGQGVYYEQY
TRBV7-9,TRBJ1-1,ASSGGNTEAF
TRBV4-1,TRBJ1-5,ASSQEATDYSNQPQH
TRBV28,TRBJ1-2,ASSLLHYRETNYGYT
TRBV27,TRBJ2-7,ASSLGAGRAYEQY
TRBV10-3,TRBJ2-7,AISGPTSGSFHEQY
TRBV5-1,TRBJ1-3,ASSLVNSVAGNTIY
TRBV9,TRBJ1-6,ASSPVTGNSPLH
TRBV4-3,TRBJ2-7,ASSQDLGGSYEQY
TRBV7-2,TRBJ2-3,ASSQPGADTQY
TRBV3-1/TRBV3-2,TRBJ1-6,ASSQDAEFALH
TRBV4-1,TRBJ1-4,ASSQLVIPGQGHEKLF
TRBV6-2/TRBV6-3,TRBJ1-1,ASSYRRGRTGKAF
TRBV2,TRBJ1-1,ASSGDSNTEAF
TRBV7-9,TRBJ2-7,ASSLSRGTGSYEQY
TRBV4-3,TRBJ1-2,ASSQGQGRNYGYT
TRBV4-3,TRBJ2-7,ASSQDHIQRGLYEQY
TRBV20-1,TRBJ1-2,SAVGELGYT
TRBV6-1,TRBJ1-3,ASGDGFGGNTIY
TRBV5-6,TRBJ2-7,ASRLLKSGQKLYEQY
TRBV28,TRBJ1-3,ASSKGGARSGNTIY
TRBV19,TRBJ1-5,ASSTYGQGGNQPQH
TRBV7-2,TRBJ1-1,ASSYTGGEAF
TRBV25-1,TRBJ2-5,ASSEYVGETQY
TRBV7-2,TRBJ2-3,ASSLTGLPSTDTQY
TRBV6-5,TRBJ2-7,ASTPDGAYEQY
TRBV28,TRBJ2-1,ASSLSGLAQF
TRBV18,TRBJ2-1,ASSPKTSGSYNEQF
TRBV7-2,TRBJ1-5,ASSFEASPAQPQH
TRBV7-2,TRBJ2-3,ASSFGSYSTDTQY
TRBV6-2/TRBV6-3,TRBJ2-3,ASSYLPSGRTDTQY
TRBV5-1,TRBJ2-7,ASSPTGYEQY
TRBV5-6,TRBJ1-4,ASSFGQGWEKLF
TRBV7-6,TRBJ1-5,ASSPGQGYQPQH
TRBV9,TRBJ1-5,ASSPTSDRSVQPQH
TRBV4-3,TRBJ2-7,ASSQALANTYEQY
TRBV4-1,TRBJ1-5,ASSQGSGSYNQPQH
TRBV6-2/TRBV6-3,TRBJ1-2,ASSKPLSQKFYGYT
TRBV19,TRBJ1-1,ASSSDRDTEAF
TRBV5-1,TRBJ2-7,ASSWGPGTGDYEQY
TRBV5-6,TRBJ2-7,ASSFTDSYEQY
TRBV9,TRBJ2-1,ASSGLAGALEQF
TRBV19,TRBJ2-7,ASSIGTVDEQY
TRBV7-2,TRBJ1-1,ASSANRGQNEAF
TRBV11-2,TRBJ1-1,ASSFQGGVTEAF
TRBV4-2,TRBJ1-2,ASSQGRANYGYT
TRBV4-1,TRBJ1-1,ASSQEEGNTEAF
TRBV19,TRBJ1-3,ASSKLTGSSGNTIY
TRBV7-2,TRBJ2-7,ASSLRQGVTYEQY
TRBV5-4,TRBJ1-1,ASSRGAGDTEAF
TRBV14,TRBJ1-1,ASSQKKTDRGLMNTEAF
TRBV10-3,TRBJ1-1,AISVPGTVRAF
TRBV28,TRBJ2-7,ASSSGYSYEQY
TRBV6-2/TRBV6-3,TRBJ1-1,ASSRDSVNTEAF